One sample yielded the 26 T cell receptor beta chains listed below, sequenced in a study of shared clonotypes between healthy human individuals. Naive CD8 populations comprised CD45RO-negative cells positively selected for CCR7, excluding terminally differentiated effector memory CD45RA+ cells. Measured with immunoSEQ multiplex PCR; TCRdb has only the in-frame clones, and not every one. This table holds around 2.1 million clones, just over 90% found once. The sequenced material came from naive CD8+ T cells from PBMCs. The source is a man aged 18 to 29 in good health. Some clones in this sample may be carry-over from other donors' samples.

V usage is TRBV27 and J usage is TRBJ2-7, with 11 bases aligning to TRBD1. Germline V lookup: CDR1 MNHEY, CDR2 SMNVEV (reference sequence). The CDR3 sequence is 17 residues long. The junction had 16 bases not matched to a gene; V was cut back by 3 bases and J by 9 bases. The DNA for the CDR3 is TGTGCCAGCAGTTTCGAGGCAGTTATCGGGACAGGGGGGATGCAGTACTTC. Protein sequence: CASSFEAVIGTGGMQYF.

DNA for the CDR3: TGTGCCATCAGTGAGTCACTAATTTCCTACGAGCAGTACTTC. Translation: CAISESLISYEQYF. The chain carries TRBV10-3 and TRBJ2-7; D uncertain. Trimming took 0 bases from V and 1 from J, leaving 7 bases between them. The CDR3 has 14 residues. The germline gives CDR1 ENHRY, CDR2 SYGVKD.

Regarding this clone: Other DNA sequences from this sample encode an identical CDR3 as well. The rearrangement uses TRBV27 and TRBJ2-1, with D hard to call. The germline V gene encodes CDR1 MNHEY and CDR2 SMNVEV (reference sequence). The CDR3 spans 13 residues. The V gene lost 4 bases and the J gene lost 2 bases, with 6 bases spanning the gap. The CDR3 spells CASSSGPYNEQFF. DNA of the CDR3: TGTGCCAGCAGTTCGGGCCCCTACAATGAGCAGTTCTTC.

This clone was observed a single time. The chain joins TRBV25-1 to TRBJ2-1; the match to TRBD2 covers 9 bases. V gave up 2 bases and J gave up 2 bases; unmatched junction bases: 4. The CDR3 is made up of 16 amino acids. CDR1 MGHDK and CDR2 SYGVNS come from the germline V gene. The CDR3 here is CASSEGASGAYNEQFF. Here the CDR3 DNA reads TGTGCCAGCAGTGAAGGGGCTAGCGGGGCCTACAATGAGCAGTTCTTC.

The chain is built from TRBV7-9 and TRBJ2-3; maybe TRBD2 (5 bases). This CDR3 is built from 16 residues. The V and J ends lost 3 bases and 5 bases respectively, with 18 bases between them. The V gene's germline CDR1 is SEHNR and CDR2 FQNEAQ (reference sequence). The CDR3, as DNA: TGTGCCAGCAGCTTCGAGAGAGCGGAGCTAAAAGATACGCAGTATTTT. As protein: CASSFERAELKDTQYF.

Here the CDR3 DNA reads TGTGCCAGCAGCCCTAGAGGGACAGGAGGGGAGCAGTACTTC. It specifies CASSPRGTGGEQYF. This rearrangement joins TRBV9 to TRBJ2-7, with 8 bases identical to TRBD1. Germline values: CDR1 SGDLS, CDR2 YYNGEE. Losses at the gene ends were 4 bases for V and 7 bases for J; bases not matched to a gene: 10. There are 14 residues in the CDR3.

This chain uses TRBV7-9 with TRBJ2-1; D uncertain. V lost 5 bases to trimming and J lost 6 bases, with 8 bases between them. CDR3 size: 12 residues. Germline CDR1 reads SEHNR; CDR2 reads FQNEAQ (reference sequence). The CDR3 coding sequence is TGTGCCAGCAGCCCAAAATCCAATGAGCAGTTCTTC. Protein sequence: CASSPKSNEQFF.

The V and J genes are TRBV11-2 and TRBJ2-5; TRBD2 aligns across 9 bases. The CDR3 covers 16 residues. Trimming at V came to 1 base and at J to 1 base, leaving 4 bases not matched to a gene. Germline CDR1 SGHAT, CDR2 FQNNGV. This chain's CDR3 is CASSLVASGIQETQYF. DNA of the CDR3: TGTGCCAGCAGCTTAGTTGCTAGCGGGATCCAAGAGACCCAGTACTTC. Using reference TRBV11-2 and TRBJ2-5 for the parts outside the CDR3, the full variable domain is EAGVAQSPRYKIIEKRQSVAFWCNPISGHATLYWYQQILGQGPKLLIQFQNNGVVDDSQLPKDRFSAERLKGVDSTLKIQPAKLEDSAVYLCASSLVASGIQETQYFGPGTRLLVL.

Concerning this clone: This specimen includes other DNA sequences encoding the same CDR3. The V call is TRBV7-9, the J call TRBJ2-7; D is unclear. The CDR3 has 13 amino acids. V was trimmed by 1 base and J by 0 bases, leaving 4 bases between them. Germline V gene lookup returns CDR1 SEHNR and CDR2 FQNEAQ (reference sequence). DNA of the CDR3: TGTGCCAGCAGCTTAGACCCCTCCTACGAGCAGTACTTC. Its protein is CASSLDPSYEQYF.

The rearrangement uses TRBV9 and TRBJ1-1; D is unclear. The CDR3 runs to 14 residues. Trimming left V 4 bases short and J 3 bases short, with 13 bases between. Germline loops: CDR1 SGDLS, CDR2 YYNGEE. The CDR3 bases are TGTGCCAGCAGCATCGGCGGGAGCGACACTGAAGCTTTCTTT. This translates into CASSIGGSDTEAFF. Supplemented by reference TRBV9 and TRBJ1-1, the full variable domain reads DSGVTQTPKHLITATGQRVTLRCSPRSGDLSVYWYQQSLDQGLQFLIQYYNGEERAKGNILERFSAQQFPDLHSELNLSSLELGDSALYFCASSIGGSDTEAFFGQGTRLTVV.

The rearrangement joins TRBV6-5 to TRBJ2-7; D unclear. The CDR3 runs 14 residues. Germline-derived CDR1 and CDR2 are MNHEY and SVGAGI. The V end was cut by 5 bases, the J end by 6 bases, with 17 bases between. The CDR3 here is CASSLYRGNPEQYF. DNA of the CDR3: TGTGCCAGCAGTCTATACCGTGGAAACCCCGAGCAGTACTTC.

This CDR3 is CASSHRWQAAWLAQHF. As DNA, the CDR3 is TGTGCCAGCAGTCACAGGTGGCAGGCAGCGTGGTTGGCCCAGCATTTT. The V call is TRBV28, the J call TRBJ1-5; D may be TRBD1 (5 bases). The V gene lost 5 bases and the J gene lost 11 bases, with 25 bases spanning the gap. This CDR3 comprises 16 residues. CDR1 and CDR2 from the germline V gene are MDHEN and SYDVKM.

V is TRBV29-1 and J is TRBJ2-2; D may be TRBD2 (6 bases). This CDR3 comprises 14 residues. The ends were cut back, 2 bases at V and 4 bases at J, with 11 bases in the middle. Germline V gene data show CDR1 as SQVTM and CDR2 as ANQGSEA. Here the CDR3 reads CSVESGDRTGELFF. The CDR3 nucleotides read TGCAGCGTTGAATCGGGGGATCGCACCGGGGAGCTGTTTTTT.

CDR3 bases: TGTGCCAGCAGCAGGATACCGGGACAGGGGGCATTGGTGAACACTGAAGCTTTCTTT. This sequence encodes CASSRIPGQGALVNTEAFF. The gene calls are TRBV5-4 and TRBJ1-1; TRBD1 agrees at 12 bases. Germline V gives CDR1 SGHNT, CDR2 YYREEE (reference sequence). The trim removed 4 bases at V and 0 bases at J, leaving 13 bases unmatched. This CDR3 is 19 amino acids long.

The chain links TRBV9 to TRBJ2-1, with D unclear. This CDR3 is 15 amino acids long. The germline V and J ends were trimmed by 3 bases and 5 bases, with 15 bases remaining between them. Germline V gives CDR1 SGDLS, CDR2 YYNGEE. CDR3 residues: CASSGPLGLDNEQFF. CDR3 DNA: TGTGCCAGCAGCGGACCCCTGGGCCTAGACAATGAGCAGTTCTTC.

The chain joins TRBV30 to TRBJ1-5; TRBD1 matches at 9 bases. The V gene end was trimmed by 7 bases and the J gene end by 0 bases; junction bases not matched to a gene: 4. The CDR3 consists of 14 residues. Germline V lookup: CDR1 GTSNPN, CDR2 SVGIG (reference sequence). In nucleotides, the CDR3 is TGTGCCTCTGACAGGGGGGATAGCAATCAGCCCCAGCATTTT. It yields the protein CASDRGDSNQPQHF. Looking up the rest from reference TRBV30 and TRBJ1-5 gives the full variable domain: SQTIHQWPATLVQPVGSPLSLECTVEGTSNPNLYWYRQAAGRGLQLLFYSVGIGQISSEVPQNLSASRPQDRQFILSSKKLLLSDSGFYLCASDRGDSNQPQHFGDGTRLSIL.

This chain joins TRBV7-2 and TRBJ2-7; no clear D gene. The CDR3 is 13 residues long. Germline-derived CDR1 and CDR2 are SGHTA and FQGNSA. V was shortened by 1 base and J by 3 bases, with 7 bases between the two germline ends. The CDR3 spells CASSLVVSYEQYF. DNA of the CDR3: TGTGCCAGCAGCTTAGTTGTTAGCTACGAGCAGTACTTC.

The chain employs TRBV19 and TRBJ2-3, with D possibly matching TRBD2 (6 bases). From germline, CDR1 is LNHDA and CDR2 SQIVND (reference sequence). This CDR3 is built from 15 residues. V lost 6 bases, J lost 0 bases, and 13 bases lay in between. The CDR3 DNA reads TGTGCCAGTAGCGCCTGGGACTCGAGCACAGATACGCAGTATTTT. It yields the protein CASSAWDSSTDTQYF.

V and J are TRBV7-3 and TRBJ2-3; D unresolved. The CDR3 consists of 16 residues. Trimming left V 2 bases short and J 5 bases short, with 17 bases between. Germline V CDR1 and CDR2: SGHTA, FQGTGA. CDR3 sequence reads: CASSLGILSGGDTQYF. Here the CDR3 DNA reads TGTGCCAGCAGCTTAGGGATTCTATCCGGTGGAGATACGCAGTATTTT.

This clone was observed a single time. V gene TRBV9 combines with J gene TRBJ2-1, with 9 positions matching TRBD1. The CDR3 is made up of 16 amino acids. CDR1 is SGDLS and CDR2 is YYNGEE in the germline V gene. Trimming removed 4 bases from V and 8 bases from J; junction bases left unmatched: 13. The CDR3 region is CASSRDHGQGRYEQFF. Written as DNA, the CDR3 is TGTGCCAGCAGCCGAGACCACGGACAGGGGAGGTATGAGCAGTTCTTC.

The chain carries TRBV6-6 and TRBJ2-7; D call uncertain. There are 11 residues in the CDR3. Trimming cost V 10 bases and J 7 bases, with 14 bases left between them. Germline CDR1 and CDR2: MNHNY and SVGAGI (reference sequence). The CDR3 sequence: CATLMGGEQYF. The CDR3 DNA reads as TGTGCCACCCTCATGGGTGGAGAGCAGTACTTC.

In nucleotides, the CDR3 is TGCAGCGTTTGGACAGAAAACATTCAGTACTTC. It yields the protein CSVWTENIQYF. V is TRBV29-1 and J is TRBJ2-4; tentatively, D is TRBD1 (6 bases). V was trimmed by 5 bases and J by 5 bases, leaving 7 bases between them. The V gene's germline CDR1 is SQVTM and CDR2 ANQGSEA. This CDR3 is 11 amino acids long.

The chain uses TRBV19 and TRBJ2-7; the match to TRBD2 covers 8 bases. Unmatched junction bases numbered 5, after V lost 1 base and J lost 3 bases. Germline V gene sequence: CDR1 LNHDA, CDR2 SQIVND (reference sequence). The CDR3 spans 15 residues. The CDR3 is CASSIALAENYEQYF. The CDR3 DNA reads as TGTGCCAGTAGTATAGCACTAGCGGAAAACTACGAGCAGTACTTC.

The gene calls are TRBV30 and TRBJ2-5; 9 bases agree with TRBD1. Germline lookup yields CDR1 GTSNPN and CDR2 SVGIG (reference sequence). The V and J ends lost 1 base and 4 bases, in that order; junction bases with no gene match: 10. The CDR3 is made up of 16 amino acids. The CDR3 loop is CAWSAYRDRVTETQYF. The CDR3 region has the DNA TGTGCCTGGAGTGCTTACCGGGACAGGGTCACAGAGACCCAGTACTTC.

With regard to this clone: Other DNA sequences in the same sample also yield this CDR3. CDR3 amino acids: CASSLASGTEAFF. The CDR3 DNA reads TGTGCCAGCAGCTTAGCAAGTGGCACTGAAGCTTTCTTT. The chain couples TRBV7-9 to TRBJ1-1; D remains ambiguous. Trimming took off 0 bases at V and 4 bases at J, with 6 bases between the two ends. This CDR3 contains 13 residues. In germline, CDR1 is SEHNR, CDR2 FQNEAQ (reference sequence).

The chain recombines TRBV27 with TRBJ1-6; tentatively, D is TRBD1 (5 bases). Germline lookup yields CDR1 MNHEY and CDR2 SMNVEV (reference sequence). Deletions cut 0 bases from V and 8 bases from J, with 11 bases between. The CDR3 length is 15 residues. CDR3 residues: CASSLSVRVYSPLHF. CDR3 sequence (DNA): TGTGCCAGCAGTTTATCCGTCAGGGTATATTCACCCCTCCACTTT.